The rows below give T cell receptor beta chains drawn from one sample of a study of blood T cells in healthy people across ages. MiXCR was run by TCRdb on the 5' RACE reads, yielding one entry per CDR3 protein. The table lists under 1,000,000 distinct CDR3 sequences, roughly 40% of them singletons. Sequencing used blood. The receptors come from a young man in good health. Both conserved end residues are part of each CDR3.

TRBJ1-4	TRBV9	CASSPQGLTNEKLFF
TRBJ1-6	TRBV20-1	CSARPGTGGHSPLHF
TRBJ1-6	TRBV2	CASSQNNSPLHF
TRBJ2-7	TRBV7-2	CASSLSVRSYEQYF
TRBJ2-2	TRBV20-1	CSASRQGDTGELFF
TRBJ1-1	TRBV7-3	CASSLSGGAAEAFF
TRBJ2-3	TRBV14	CASSQDFYGGWGLYF
TRBJ2-5	TRBV7-6	CASSSNRVSETQYF
TRBJ1-2	TRBV12-5	CVSGPDGPYGYTF
TRBJ2-7	TRBV7-2	CASSFPSKGTGNYEQYF
TRBJ2-5	TRBV18	CASSGFLLEETQYF
TRBJ2-7	TRBV10-2	CASSEVDPGAEQYF
TRBJ2-1	TRBV14	CASSLEAEGDEQFF
TRBJ1-2	TRBV5-1	CASSLPGEDGYTF
TRBJ2-3	TRBV20-1	CSGCIRDTDTDTQYF
TRBJ2-7	TRBV6-6	CASSYGTGAYEQYF
TRBJ2-4	TRBV6-5	CASSYGGWGAKNIQNF
-	TRBV2	CATGGAGAYEQYF
TRBJ1-2	TRBV7-2	CASNYLGGWVDGYTF
-	TRBV7-2	CASSLFPGYSGVLSQETQYF
TRBJ2-7	TRBV20-1	CSARGYNSYEQYF
TRBJ1-1	TRBV20-1	CSARDGPLRDTEAFF
TRBJ1-2	TRBV7-3	CASSPGGEGSSGYTF
-	TRBV7-2	CAGSSPLGETQYF
TRBJ2-3	TRBV9	CASSASLSGTDMQYF
TRBJ2-4	TRBV7-2	CASSLFGSCVAKNIQYF
TRBJ1-2	TRBV13	CVSSSVVLRQEVGYTF
TRBJ1-2	TRBV20-1	CSATHQGNYGYTF
TRBJ1-2	TRBV4-2	CASSQDKGSYGYTF
TRBJ2-7	TRBV6-2/TRBV6-3	CASSFLGQKAYEQYF
TRBJ2-7	TRBV7-2	CASSLEFRQDRLYEQYF
TRBJ1-1	TRBV10-3	CAISGDRSGSTEAFF
TRBJ1-2	TRBV29-1	CSVARGQDYGYTF
TRBJ2-7	TRBV20-1	CSADKTSRSQYF
TRBJ2-7	TRBV9	CASSVATSAVYEQYF
TRBJ1-6	TRBV12-3/TRBV12-4	CASTSFDSQSLAPHF
TRBJ2-1	TRBV5-1	CASSSSSGLEREQFF
TRBJ2-2	TRBV7-9	CASSRRGANTGELFF
-	TRBV20-1	CSAPSGRSYEQYF
TRBJ2-7	TRBV6-5	CASSYRRTGSYEQYF